The entry that follows covers one T cell receptor beta chain sequence. Its specificity is unknown. The assay was immunoSEQ multiplex PCR, and TCRdb's table has in-frame clones only and misses some. The table lists around 4,800 clones, 70% to 80% of them singletons. This entry belongs to a study of immune cell composition in non-small cell lung cancer. The study, taken as a whole, reports: Tumour-reactive clones were not shown to match dominant in vivo tumour clones.

The junction had 11 bases not matched to a gene; V was cut back by 0 bases and J by 0 bases. The CDR3 consists of 18 residues. Germline CDR1 and CDR2: SGHRS and YFSETQ. This receptor was taken from a human donor with non-small cell lung cancer. The chain employs TRBV5-1 and TRBJ2-7; TRBD2 matches at 8 bases. The source material was lung tumor tissue. The CDR3 DNA is TGCGCCAGCAGCTTGGTCCTTCGGGGGGGCTCTCTCTCCTACGAGCAGTACTTC. Its translation is CASSLVLRGGSLSYEQYF.